This T cell receptor (beta chain) was captured by sequencing in a study of blood T cell repertoires in COVID-19. Study at large: Sources were T cells, B-cell-depleted T cells, or PBMCs; the material itself was cDNA or gDNA.

The CDR3 has 18 amino acids. The germline CDR1 and CDR2 sequences are LNHDA and SQIVND (reference sequence). V lost 5 bases, J lost 3 bases, and 11 bases stayed unmatched. Repertoires were generated with immunoSEQ multiplex PCR, while TCRdb's copy carries only in-frame clones and drops some. Among 110,000 to 150,000 clones listed, 65% to 80% were seen once. The V and J genes are TRBV19 and TRBJ2-7, with 15 bases lining up with TRBD2. The sample taken for sequencing was peripheral blood. This receptor was taken from a woman in her sixties with acute or convalescent COVID-19. The CDR3 here is CASSSRTSGRAGDYEQYF. CDR3 bases: TGTGCCAGTAGTTCGAGGACTAGCGGGAGGGCCGGAGACTACGAGCAGTACTTC.